Presented here are 15 T cell receptor beta chains from one specimen sequenced in a study of OX40 agonist ivuxolimab in advanced cancers. Sequenced by immunoSEQ multiplex PCR; TCRdb stores in-frame clones only, minus some. The repertoire includes tens of thousands of clones, around nine tenths of them detected once, and 0.25% to 0.3% sits in the top ten. Material: CD4+ or CD8+ T cells sorted from blood, obtained in a trial of the OX40 agonist ivuxolimab. The origin of the receptors is an adult with an advanced solid tumor such as melanoma, head and neck, liver or kidney cancer.

This clone was recorded a few times. The chain links TRBV6-1 to TRBJ2-5; 11 nucleotides match TRBD2. The CDR3 covers 12 residues. With 5 bases clipped from V and 9 bases from J, the junction kept 2 bases outside the gene matches. Germline V lookup: CDR1 MNHNS, CDR2 SASEGT. CDR3 sequence reads: CASSTSGRAQYF. DNA of the CDR3: TGTGCCAGCAGTACTAGCGGGAGAGCCCAGTACTTC.

J is TRBJ2-7 and V is TRBV20-1; D is undetermined. This CDR3 contains 11 residues. The germline gives CDR1 DFQATT, CDR2 SNEGSKA (reference sequence). V was clipped by 2 bases and J by 6 bases, with 8 bases between them. As DNA, the CDR3 is TGCAGTGCTAGAAGAATCTTCGAGCAGTACTTC. Protein: CSARRIFEQYF.

This chain joins TRBV28 and TRBJ2-1, with 7 bases aligning to TRBD2. From germline, CDR1 is MDHEN and CDR2 SYDVKM. The CDR3 extends over 19 amino acids. Unmatched junction bases numbered 17, after V lost 6 bases and J lost 0 bases. DNA for the CDR3: TGTGCCAGCAGCCGCGGCCTAGCGGAAATATTGAGCTCCTACAATGAGCAGTTCTTC. As protein: CASSRGLAEILSSYNEQFF.

The chain employs TRBV7-2 and TRBJ1-2, with D tentatively TRBD1 (6 bases). CDR3 length equals 14 residues. Germline-derived CDR1 and CDR2 are SGHTA and FQGNSA. The germline V and J ends were trimmed by 5 bases and 3 bases, with 13 bases remaining between them. CDR3 protein: CASSQQGWDYGYTF. For the CDR3, the DNA is TGTGCCAGCAGCCAACAGGGTTGGGACTATGGCTACACCTTC. Based on the CDR3 plus reference TRBV7-2 and TRBJ1-2, the full variable domain is GAGVSQSPSNKVTEKGKDVELRCDPISGHTALYWYRQSLGQGLEFLIYFQGNSAPDKSGLPSDRFSAERTGGSVSTLTIQRTQQEDSAVYLCASSQQGWDYGYTFGSGTRLTVV.

This rearrangement joins TRBV28 to TRBJ2-7; D assignment may be TRBD1 or TRBD2 (5 bases each). CDR1 MDHEN and CDR2 SYDVKM come from the germline V gene. The germline V and J ends were trimmed by 4 bases and 4 bases, with 14 bases remaining between them. This CDR3 has 14 amino acids. The CDR3 here is CASSSGTWTYEQYF. CDR3 coding DNA: TGTGCCAGCAGTTCCGGGACCTGGACGTACGAGCAGTACTTC.

The V gene is TRBV25-1, the J gene TRBJ2-5, with TRBD1 matching over 10 bases. Trimming cost V 2 bases and J 5 bases; bases outside gene matches: 14. This CDR3 has 18 amino acids. Looked up from germline, CDR1 is MGHDK and CDR2 is SYGVNS. The DNA for the CDR3 is TGTGCCAGCAGTGAAGCCCCGGGACAGGGGACGTTTGGGGAGACCCAGTACTTC. Its translation is CASSEAPGQGTFGETQYF.

The chain joins TRBV6-1 to TRBJ1-5, with TRBD1 matching over 11 bases. CDR1 and CDR2 from the germline V gene are MNHNS and SASEGT. There are 15 residues in the CDR3. V lost 7 bases, J lost 7 bases, and 9 bases stayed unmatched. This CDR3 reads CASNPGQGAWQPQHF. CDR3 sequence (DNA): TGTGCCAGCAACCCCGGACAGGGGGCTTGGCAGCCCCAGCATTTT.

This chain links TRBV19 with TRBJ2-2; TRBD1 agrees at 8 bases. The CDR3 covers 16 residues. The V segment lost 5 bases and the J segment 5 bases; nucleotides outside the gene matches: 10. The germline V gene encodes CDR1 LNHDA and CDR2 SQIVND (reference sequence). The CDR3, as DNA: TGTGCCAGTAGTCGATCGGGACAGGTGGTAACCGGGGAGCTGTTTTTT. Its protein product is CASSRSGQVVTGELFF.

The chain employs TRBV28 and TRBJ2-3; D not resolved. V lost 3 bases, J lost 5 bases, and 18 bases lay in between. Per germline, CDR1 MDHEN and CDR2 SYDVKM. This CDR3 spans 16 amino acids. This chain's CDR3 is CASSFTPALRQDTQYF. The DNA for the CDR3 is TGTGCCAGCAGTTTTACCCCCGCGTTACGCCAAGATACGCAGTATTTT.

This rearrangement joins TRBV6-1 to TRBJ1-4; D is ambiguous. The CDR3 is 12 residues long. Germline V gives CDR1 MNHNS, CDR2 SASEGT. The V gene lost 7 bases and the J gene lost 12 bases, with 15 bases spanning the gap. CDR3 loop: CASKRSGGELFF. The DNA of the CDR3 is TGTGCCAGCAAACGGTCGGGCGGGGAACTGTTTTTT.

The chain uses TRBV18 and TRBJ1-2; tentatively, D is TRBD1 (5 bases). Germline CDR1 is KGHSH and CDR2 is LQKENI. V lost 0 bases, J lost 0 bases, and 8 bases lay in between. The CDR3 runs 15 residues. The CDR3 region has the DNA TGTGCCAGCTCACCACCCACAGGAGCTAACTATGGCTACACCTTC. The encoded protein is CASSPPTGANYGYTF. Full variable domain (missing parts from reference TRBV18 and TRBJ1-2): NAGVMQNPRHLVRRRGQEARLRCSPMKGHSHVYWYRQLPEEGLKFMVYLQKENIIDESGMPKERFSAEFPKEGPSILRIQQVVRGDSAAYFCASSPPTGANYGYTFGSGTRLTVV.

The chain is built from TRBV7-2 and TRBJ2-1; unclear D gene. This CDR3 has 16 residues. Between the trimmed V and J ends, which lost 3 bases and 0 bases, there was a span of 12 bases. Germline CDR1 and CDR2: SGHTA and FQGNSA. CDR3 coding DNA: TGTGCCAGCAGCTTCCGGGTGGTTCACTCCTACAATGAGCAGTTCTTC. It encodes CASSFRVVHSYNEQFF. Based on the CDR3 plus reference TRBV7-2 and TRBJ2-1, the full variable domain is GAGVSQSPSNKVTEKGKDVELRCDPISGHTALYWYRQSLGQGLEFLIYFQGNSAPDKSGLPSDRFSAERTGGSVSTLTIQRTQQEDSAVYLCASSFRVVHSYNEQFFGPGTRLTVL.

The chain combines TRBV7-9 with TRBJ1-1; D gene unclear. The CDR3 is 14 residues long. Germline V gene lookup returns CDR1 SEHNR and CDR2 FQNEAQ (reference sequence). V lost 2 bases to trimming and J lost 2 bases, with 9 bases between them. DNA of the CDR3: TGTGCCAGCAGCTTATCACAGAGTAACACTGAAGCTTTCTTT. Protein sequence: CASSLSQSNTEAFF.

This clone is a singleton in its sample. The rearrangement joins TRBV28 to TRBJ1-5; the D is unclear. The CDR3 spans 13 residues. Germline V gene sequence: CDR1 MDHEN, CDR2 SYDVKM. Trimming pared 6 bases from V and 11 bases from J, leaving 17 bases between. This CDR3 reads CASRPPQVLAQHF. CDR3 DNA sequence: TGTGCCAGCAGACCCCCCCAAGTGTTAGCCCAGCATTTT.

Remarks on this clone: Other DNA sequences in this sample translate to the same CDR3. This chain uses TRBV28 with TRBJ1-2; D call uncertain. CDR1 and CDR2 (germline): MDHEN, SYDVKM. V lost 3 bases to trimming and J lost 4 bases, with 6 bases between them. CDR3 length: 12 amino acids. The CDR3 spells CASSLGGYGYTF. For the CDR3, the DNA is TGTGCCAGCAGTTTGGGTGGCTATGGCTACACCTTC.